Following are 15 T cell receptor beta chains from one sample sequenced in a study of shared clonotypes between healthy human individuals (TCRdb year 2020). To prepare the library, the immunoSEQ multiplex PCR assay was applied. TCRdb took this table from immuneACCESS and kept in-frame rearrangements with V and J called. Such tables lack part of the clones; where checked against another copy, unresolved V genes explain under half of the gap, and the rest is unexplained. This sample has around 600,000 clones in its table, and approximately 97% of those were observed once. Of the sample, 0.057% falls within the top ten clones. Sequenced input: naive CD4+ T cells sorted from blood. In the paper's terms, the cell subset or site label means: CD45RA+ positively selected. The receptor source for this set is a woman in her 30s in good health.

The chain combines TRBV13 with TRBJ2-2; D may match TRBD1 or TRBD2 (6 bases each). Germline assignment: CDR1 PRHDT and CDR2 FYEKMQ (reference sequence). This CDR3 is built from 15 residues. Trimming stripped 5 bases from V and 5 bases from J, with 15 bases between. The CDR3 coding sequence is TGTGCCAGCAGCAGGGGGGTCCTTCGAACCGGGGAGCTGTTTTTT. Translation gives CASSRGVLRTGELFF.

The chain links TRBV19 to TRBJ1-1; D might be TRBD1 (5 bases). Trimming pared 3 bases from V and 1 base from J, leaving 6 bases between. The CDR3 covers 13 residues. Germline CDR1 is LNHDA and CDR2 is SQIVND (reference sequence). CDR3 in DNA: TGTGCCAGTAGTATGACAGAGAACACTGAAGCTTTCTTT. It is translated as CASSMTENTEAFF.

CDR3 nucleotide sequence: TGTGCCAGCAGCACCTCACGAGGGGGCTACGAGCAGTACTTC. Translated, it gives CASSTSRGGYEQYF. The chain links TRBV7-9 to TRBJ2-7, with D possibly TRBD1 on 6 matching bases. This CDR3 contains 14 residues. The V end lost 5 bases, the J end lost 3 bases, and 14 bases lay between the germline ends. Looked up from germline, CDR1 is SEHNR and CDR2 is FQNEAQ (reference sequence).

V gene TRBV27 combines with J gene TRBJ1-2, with TRBD1 matching over 7 bases. The CDR3 consists of 15 residues. CDR1 and CDR2 (germline): MNHEY, SMNVEV (reference sequence). J gave up 4 bases and V 6 bases, and 11 bases lay outside the gene matches. The CDR3 spells CASRDRRSPGYGYTF. The CDR3 bases are TGTGCCAGCAGGGACAGGCGTTCTCCAGGCTATGGCTACACCTTC.

The chain links TRBV27 to TRBJ1-1; the D is unclear. Trimming took 1 base from V and 1 from J, leaving 7 bases between them. The CDR3 length is 14 residues. CDR1 and CDR2 (germline): MNHEY, SMNVEV (reference sequence). DNA of the CDR3: TGTGCCAGCAGTTTATTGGCCCGGAACACTGAAGCTTTCTTT. Protein: CASSLLARNTEAFF.

The CDR3 loop reads CASSDLSATNEKLFF. In DNA, the CDR3 is TGTGCCAGCAGTGACCTAAGTGCAACTAATGAAAAACTGTTTTTT. The rearrangement uses TRBV6-1 and TRBJ1-4; D ambiguous. V lost 3 bases and J 0 bases, leaving 8 bases between the germline ends. Germline V gives CDR1 MNHNS, CDR2 SASEGT. The CDR3 spans 15 residues.

This rearrangement joins TRBV5-6 to TRBJ1-1; perhaps TRBD1 as D (5 bases). The germline V gene has CDR1 SGHDT and CDR2 YYEEEE. Trimming took off 3 bases at V and 10 bases at J, with 16 bases between the two ends. The CDR3 contains 13 residues. The CDR3 sequence: CASSWGRSLGAFF. Here the CDR3 DNA reads TGTGCCAGCAGCTGGGGCAGGTCCCTAGGAGCTTTCTTT.

This chain connects TRBV28 to TRBJ2-5; 7 nucleotides line up with TRBD1. The end of the DNA fits TRBJ2-7 better, so the J call may be wrong. The germline gives CDR1 MDHEN, CDR2 SYDVKM. This CDR3 comprises 14 residues. DNA for the CDR3: TGTGCCAGCGGCACCGGGACAGTATCCTACGAGCAGTACTTC. Translating gives CASGTGTVSYEQYF.

The chain combines TRBV30 with TRBJ1-5, with D hard to call. The CDR3 consists of 14 residues. CDR1 GTSNPN and CDR2 SVGIG come from the germline V gene (reference sequence). The V gene lost 2 bases and the J gene lost 4 bases, with 12 bases spanning the gap. The CDR3 is CAWSSLSQNQPQHF. The CDR3 DNA sequence: TGTGCCTGGAGTTCCCTGAGCCAGAATCAGCCCCAGCATTTT.

The gene calls are TRBV5-1 and TRBJ2-5, with D possibly being TRBD1 (8 bases). The CDR3 loop spans 11 amino acids. Germline CDR1 SGHRS, CDR2 YFSETQ. The germline V and J ends were trimmed by 6 bases and 7 bases, with 10 bases remaining between them. The CDR3 region is CASNRGGTQYF. The CDR3 region has the DNA TGCGCCAGCAACAGGGGGGGGACCCAGTACTTC.

This chain joins TRBV5-5 and TRBJ1-4; no firm D call. Between the trimmed V and J ends, which lost 0 bases and 12 bases, there was a span of 12 bases. The CDR3 has 13 residues. In germline, CDR1 is SGHKS, CDR2 YYEKEE (reference sequence). This CDR3 reads CASSLGGLRELFF. The CDR3 DNA follows: TGTGCCAGCAGCTTGGGGGGTCTTAGAGAACTGTTTTTT. Together with reference TRBV5-5 and TRBJ1-4, the CDR3 gives the full variable domain: DAGVTQSPTHLIKTRGQQVTLRCSPISGHKSVSWYQQVLGQGPQFIFQYYEKEERGRGNFPDRFSARQFPNYSSELNVNALLLGDSALYLCASSLGGLRELFFGSGTQLSVL.

The rearrangement joins TRBV7-8 to TRBJ2-1; D possibly matches TRBD1 or TRBD2 (5 bases each). The V and J ends lost 1 base and 6 bases respectively, with 16 bases between them. CDR3 size: 16 residues. The germline gives CDR1 SGHVS, CDR2 FQNEAQ. DNA for the CDR3: TGTGCCAGCAGCTTAGGATATCGGGGCTTAAGCAATGAGCAGTTCTTC. Protein: CASSLGYRGLSNEQFF.

This sequence joins TRBV19 and TRBJ2-1; 8 positions agree with TRBD2. The CDR3 runs to 19 residues. The junction had 20 bases not matched to a gene; V was cut back by 7 bases and J by 3 bases. Germline V lookup: CDR1 LNHDA, CDR2 SQIVND (reference sequence). CDR3 in DNA: TGTGCCAGTACGAATTTAGCGGGGAGAGGAGGAAGCGGCTACAATGAGCAGTTCTTC. Protein product: CASTNLAGRGGSGYNEQFF.

The rearrangement uses TRBV6-5 and TRBJ2-7; 9 bases line up with TRBD1. CDR3 size: 13 residues. Germline CDR1 MNHEY, CDR2 SVGAGI. V dropped 6 bases and J dropped 5; count of bases not matched to a gene: 5. The CDR3 sequence is CASSRDRDHEQYF. The CDR3 coding sequence is TGTGCCAGCAGCCGGGACAGGGACCACGAGCAGTACTTC.

The chain has TRBV19 and TRBJ1-2, with D perhaps matching TRBD1 (5 bases). This CDR3 comprises 15 residues. V was pared by 5 bases and J by 5 bases, with 18 bases between. Looked up from germline, CDR1 is LNHDA and CDR2 is SQIVND (reference sequence). Here the CDR3 reads CASSFTGTAWYGYTF. The CDR3 nucleotides read TGTGCCAGTAGTTTCACCGGGACTGCCTGGTATGGCTACACCTTC. The full variable domain, rest sourced from reference TRBV19 and TRBJ1-2, is DGGITQSPKYLFRKEGQNVTLSCEQNLNHDAMYWYRQDPGQGLRLIYYSQIVNDFQKGDIAEGYSVSREKKESFPLTVTSAQKNPTAFYLCASSFTGTAWYGYTFGSGTRLTVV.